A single sample is the source of the 25 T cell receptor beta chains below, sequenced in a study of blood T cell repertoires in COVID-19 (dated by TCRdb to 2018 to 2021). The library was prepared using the immunoSEQ multiplex PCR assay. The immuneACCESS repertoire file appears here via TCRdb, limited to in-frame rearrangements. These files lack a portion of the clones; in checked studies, under half of the deficit traces to unresolved V genes, and the cause of the others is not known. Here the sample has around 190,000 clones; approximately 91% occur a single time. Around 17% of the sample rests with the top ten. Specimen: peripheral blood. Every receptor here comes from a man aged 50-59 years with COVID-19, enrolled during active disease.

The chain uses TRBV6-1 and TRBJ2-4; D ambiguous. CDR3 length: 13 residues. Trimming pared 2 bases from V and 8 bases from J, leaving 10 bases between. In germline, CDR1 is MNHNS, CDR2 SASEGT. The CDR3 bases are TGTGCCAGCAGTGAAAGATACAGAGACATTCAGTACTTC. Its translation: CASSERYRDIQYF.

The genes are TRBV27 and TRBJ2-6; possibly TRBD2 for D (5 bases). Trimming cost V 0 bases and J 2 bases, with 14 bases left between them. The CDR3 sequence is 18 residues long. The germline CDR1 and CDR2 sequences are MNHEY and SMNVEV (reference sequence). The DNA of the CDR3 is TGTGCCAGCAGTTTATCGTTGGCAGGTAGCGCTGGGGCCAACGTCCTGACTTTC. Residues: CASSLSLAGSAGANVLTF.

V is TRBV9 and J is TRBJ2-1; 8 nucleotides agree with TRBD2. V lost 1 base to trimming and J lost 0 bases; unmatched junction nucleotides: 9. Germline V gene sequence: CDR1 SGDLS, CDR2 YYNGEE. CDR3 length: 18 amino acids. The CDR3 coding sequence is TGTGCCAGCAGCGTACCTACTAGCGGAGAGAGCTCCTACAATGAGCAGTTCTTC. Translating it yields CASSVPTSGESSYNEQFF.

The chain recombines TRBV19 with TRBJ2-6, with TRBD1 matching 10 bases. With V trimmed by 5 bases and J by 0 bases, 10 bases remained unmatched. CDR3 length: 19 amino acids. The V gene's germline CDR1 is LNHDA and CDR2 SQIVND (reference sequence). CDR3 sequence: CASSFPPGQGISGANVLTF. CDR3 in DNA: TGTGCCAGTAGTTTCCCCCCGGGACAGGGGATCTCTGGGGCCAACGTCCTGACTTTC.

The CDR3 nucleotides read TGTGCCAGCAGCCTCCAGGGGAGGGGGGAGACCCAGTACTTC. Translated: CASSLQGRGETQYF. The chain employs TRBV7-9 and TRBJ2-5, with a possible D match to TRBD2 (7 bases). Looked up from germline, CDR1 is SEHNR and CDR2 is FQNEAQ (reference sequence). V lost 5 bases, J lost 5 bases, and 15 bases lay in between. The CDR3 is made up of 14 amino acids.

The chain has TRBV5-4 and TRBJ2-7; 9 bases align to TRBD1. Germline assignment: CDR1 SGHNT and CDR2 YYREEE (reference sequence). Unmatched junction bases numbered 4, after V lost 4 bases and J lost 2 bases. The CDR3 totals 14 residues. CDR3 bases: TGTGCCAGCAGCCCACAGGGGGCCCCCTACGAGCAGTACTTC. Protein: CASSPQGAPYEQYF.

The chain carries TRBV18 and TRBJ2-7; 9 bases match TRBD2. Per the germline V gene, CDR1 is KGHSH and CDR2 is LQKENI. J lost 3 bases, V lost 6 bases, and 9 bases had no gene match. This CDR3 is 15 amino acids long. The CDR3 coding sequence is TGTGCCAGCTCGCAGGTAGCGGGGGACAACTACGAGCAGTACTTC. Its translation: CASSQVAGDNYEQYF. Looking up the rest from reference TRBV18 and TRBJ2-7 gives the full variable domain: NAGVMQNPRHLVRRRGQEARLRCSPMKGHSHVYWYRQLPEEGLKFMVYLQKENIIDESGMPKERFSAEFPKEGPSILRIQQVVRGDSAAYFCASSQVAGDNYEQYFGPGTRLTVT.

This clone was observed a handful of times. The CDR3 sequence: CASSYSPDREYF. Here the CDR3 DNA reads TGTGCCAGCAGTTACTCCCCGGACAGGGAGTACTTC. This chain connects TRBV6-5 to TRBJ2-5, with 8 bases that match TRBD1. CDR3 length: 12 residues. CDR1 and CDR2 (germline): MNHEY, SVGAGI. The V gene end was trimmed by 0 bases and the J gene end by 12 bases; junction bases not matched to a gene: 3.

V usage is TRBV7-9 and J usage is TRBJ2-3; TRBD1 agrees at 10 bases. CDR3 length: 13 amino acids. J lost 11 bases, V lost 6 bases, and 8 bases had no gene match. The germline gives CDR1 SEHNR, CDR2 FQNEAQ (reference sequence). The CDR3 coding sequence is TGTGCCAGCAGTCCAGCCCGGGACAGGGGGCAGTATTTT. Protein product: CASSPARDRGQYF. The complete variable domain, with remaining parts taken from reference TRBV7-9 and TRBJ2-3, reads DTGVSQNPRHKITKRGQNVTFRCDPISEHNRLYWYRQTLGQGPEFLTYFQNEAQLEKSRLLSDRFSAERPKGSFSTLEIQRTEQGDSAMYLCASSPARDRGQYFGPGTRLTVL.

V usage is TRBV27 and J usage is TRBJ2-2, with 11 bases lining up with TRBD2. The CDR3 length is 17 residues. J gave up 1 base and V 3 bases, and 4 bases lay outside the gene matches. Per germline, CDR1 MNHEY and CDR2 SMNVEV (reference sequence). CDR3 sequence: CASSFSGLAGNTGELFF. The CDR3 coding sequence is TGTGCCAGCAGTTTCTCCGGACTAGCGGGGAACACCGGGGAGCTGTTTTTT.

This sequence joins TRBV7-6 and TRBJ1-6, with 8 bases aligning to TRBD1. Germline CDR1 reads SGHVS; CDR2 reads FNYEAQ. There are 16 residues in the CDR3. The ends lost 1 base at V and 1 base at J; junction bases unmatched: 0. Written as DNA, the CDR3 is TGTGCCAGCAGCTTAGGGACAGGGTCCTATAATTCACCCCTCCACTTT. Residues: CASSLGTGSYNSPLHF.

The V call is TRBV5-1, the J call TRBJ1-1; 9 positions agree with TRBD1. V was clipped by 1 base and J by 2 bases; unmatched bases: 0. The CDR3 contains 14 residues. The germline V gene encodes CDR1 SGHRS and CDR2 YFSETQ. The CDR3 loop is CASSLTGGNTEAFF. CDR3 DNA sequence: TGCGCCAGCAGCTTGACAGGGGGCAACACTGAAGCTTTCTTT.

The CDR3 spells CASSSGEGDRPQHF. CDR3 DNA: TGTGCCAGCAGTTCGGGGGAGGGGGATCGGCCCCAGCATTTT. V usage is TRBV28 and J usage is TRBJ1-5, with a weak D call TRBD1 (6 bases). This CDR3 has 14 residues. Germline lookup yields CDR1 MDHEN and CDR2 SYDVKM. V was trimmed by 4 bases and J by 9 bases, leaving 16 bases between them.

The rearrangement joins TRBV10-3 to TRBJ2-3, with TRBD1 as a possible D gene (5 bases). This CDR3 has 16 residues. The V gene lost 0 bases and the J gene lost 3 bases, with 13 bases spanning the gap. CDR1 is ENHRY, CDR2 SYGVKD, per germline. The CDR3 bases are TGTGCCATCAGTGAGTCCCAGGGCCGATGGACAGATACGCAGTATTTT. Translated: CAISESQGRWTDTQYF.

On this clone: A read error may account for a junction end that differs from germline. This chain connects TRBV7-2 to TRBJ2-2, with TRBD2 matching over 10 bases. Germline assignment: CDR1 SGHTA and CDR2 FQGNSA. The CDR3 runs to 14 residues. CDR3 amino acids: CASSIAGGTGELFF. For the CDR3, the DNA is TGTGCCAGCAGCATAGCGGGGGGCACCGGGGAGCTGTTTTTT.

The chain combines TRBV5-1 with TRBJ2-3; a weak D match, TRBD1 (6 bases). This CDR3 is built from 16 residues. V gave up 4 bases and J gave up 5 bases, with 20 bases separating them. Germline loops: CDR1 SGHRS, CDR2 YFSETQ. As DNA, the CDR3 is TGCGCCAGCAGCCCCACCGGGACAACGGGTCTAGATACGCAGTATTTT. This translates into CASSPTGTTGLDTQYF.

The rearrangement uses TRBV2 and TRBJ1-5, with D tentatively TRBD1 (5 bases). The CDR3 sequence is 18 residues long. Trimming took 4 bases from V and 4 from J, leaving 23 bases between them. The germline gives CDR1 SNHLY, CDR2 FYNNEI. In nucleotides, the CDR3 is TGTGCCAGCAGTGCCCTCCCCGCCGACAGCTTTAGAAATCAGCCCCAGCATTTT. This sequence encodes CASSALPADSFRNQPQHF.

This clone showed up just a few times. V is TRBV7-6 and J is TRBJ1-1; 10 positions agree with TRBD1. This CDR3 contains 17 residues. Germline CDR1 and CDR2: SGHVS and FNYEAQ. Trimming removed 5 bases from V and 3 bases from J; junction bases left unmatched: 12. CDR3 DNA sequence: TGTGCCAGCAGCCCAAGGTGGACAGGGGGAATGTACACTGAAGCTTTCTTT. Encoded protein: CASSPRWTGGMYTEAFF. Complete variable domain (other parts from reference TRBV7-6 and TRBJ1-1): GAGVSQSPRYKVTKRGQDVALRCDPISGHVSLYWYRQALGQGPEFLTYFNYEAQQDKSGLPNDRFSAERPEGSISTLTIQRTEQRDSAMYRCASSPRWTGGMYTEAFFGQGTRLTVV.

V gene TRBV11-2 combines with J gene TRBJ2-7, with TRBD1 matching over 7 bases. The germline gives CDR1 SGHAT, CDR2 FQNNGV. The trim removed 5 bases at V and 3 bases at J, leaving 10 bases unmatched. This CDR3 has 15 residues. The CDR3 sequence is CASSHRQGHLYEQYF. The CDR3 bases are TGTGCCAGCAGCCATCGACAGGGACATCTCTACGAGCAGTACTTC.

The chain is built from TRBV3-1 (or the pseudogene TRBV3-2) and TRBJ2-2; 8 nucleotides match TRBD1. The CDR3 loop spans 16 amino acids. CDR1 and CDR2 (germline): LGHDT, YNNKEL (reference sequence). The J segment lost 7 bases and the V segment lost 6 bases, leaving 13 bases of the junction unmatched. CDR3 sequence reads: CASSRRTGLTGGELFF. The CDR3 region has the DNA TGTGCCAGCAGTCGCCGGACAGGGCTTACGGGCGGGGAGCTGTTTTTT.

This clone was found once. The gene calls are TRBV7-3 and TRBJ2-7; 9 bases align to TRBD1. CDR1 is SGHTA and CDR2 is FQGTGA in the germline V gene. This CDR3 contains 15 residues. With 0 bases clipped from V and 5 bases from J, the junction kept 5 bases outside the gene matches. The CDR3 sequence is CASSLTGTGSHEQYF. CDR3 sequence (DNA): TGTGCCAGCAGCTTAACCGGGACAGGGTCCCACGAGCAGTACTTC.

The V and J genes are TRBV29-1 and TRBJ2-1; possible D gene TRBD2, 6 bases. The germline CDR1 and CDR2 sequences are SQVTM and ANQGSEA. Trimming took off 7 bases at V and 10 bases at J, with 20 bases between the two ends. The CDR3 totals 13 residues. The CDR3 spells CSAIQPGLPEQFF. CDR3 coding DNA: TGCAGCGCGATCCAGCCGGGACTGCCAGAGCAGTTCTTC.

This clone is a singleton in its sample. The chain is built from TRBV12-3 or TRBV12-4 and TRBJ1-1; TRBD1 matches 8 bases. Losses at the gene ends were 7 bases for V and 5 bases for J; bases not matched to a gene: 6. CDR3 length: 13 residues. For the CDR3, the DNA is TGTGCCAGCACCCCGACAGGGGTTACTGAAGCTTTCTTT. This gives the protein CASTPTGVTEAFF.

The rearrangement uses TRBV19 and TRBJ2-7, with a weak D call TRBD1 (6 bases). The germline V gene encodes CDR1 LNHDA and CDR2 SQIVND (reference sequence). The CDR3 covers 13 residues. The V and J ends lost 5 bases and 2 bases respectively, with 10 bases between them. The CDR3 is CASSPGHPYEQYF. CDR3 bases: TGTGCCAGTAGTCCGGGACACCCCTACGAGCAGTACTTC.

The chain has TRBV12-3 or TRBV12-4 and TRBJ1-3, with TRBD1 as a possible D gene (6 bases). This CDR3 contains 11 residues. The V and J ends lost 3 bases and 16 bases respectively, with 13 bases between them. CDR3 bases: TGTGCCAGCAGTTTCACAGGGCTAGGGTATTTT. This codes for CASSFTGLGYF.